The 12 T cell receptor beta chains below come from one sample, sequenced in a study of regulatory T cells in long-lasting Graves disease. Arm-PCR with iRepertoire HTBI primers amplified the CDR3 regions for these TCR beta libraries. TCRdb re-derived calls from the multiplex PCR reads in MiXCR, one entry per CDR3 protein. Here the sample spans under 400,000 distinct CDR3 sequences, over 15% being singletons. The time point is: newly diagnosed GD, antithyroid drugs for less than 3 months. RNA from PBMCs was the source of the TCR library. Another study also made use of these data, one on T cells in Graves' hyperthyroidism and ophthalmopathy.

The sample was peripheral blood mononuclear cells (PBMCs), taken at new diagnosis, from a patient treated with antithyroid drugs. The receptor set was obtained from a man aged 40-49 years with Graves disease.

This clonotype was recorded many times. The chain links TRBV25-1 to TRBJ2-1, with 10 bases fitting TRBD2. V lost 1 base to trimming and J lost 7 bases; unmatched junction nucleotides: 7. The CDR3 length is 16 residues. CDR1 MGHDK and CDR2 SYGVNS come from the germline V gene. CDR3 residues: CASSESGTSDSNEQFF. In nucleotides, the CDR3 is TGTGCCAGCAGTGAATCCGGGACTAGCGATTCAAATGAGCAGTTCTTC.

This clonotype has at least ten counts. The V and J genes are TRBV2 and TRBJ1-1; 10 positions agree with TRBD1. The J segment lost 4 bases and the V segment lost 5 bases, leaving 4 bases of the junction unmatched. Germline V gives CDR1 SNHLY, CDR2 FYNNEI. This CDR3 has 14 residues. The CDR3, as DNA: TGTGCCAGCAGTCCTAGGACAGGGGGCACTGAAGCTTTCTTT. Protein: CASSPRTGGTEAFF.

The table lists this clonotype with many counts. The CDR3: CASSAGPHDGYTF. DNA for the CDR3: TGTGCCAGCAGCGCGGGCCCGCACGATGGCTACACCTTC. The V gene is TRBV7-3, the J gene TRBJ1-2; unclear D gene. Germline loops: CDR1 SGHTA, CDR2 FQGTGA. The CDR3 loop spans 13 amino acids. V gave up 5 bases and J gave up 6 bases, with 13 bases separating them.

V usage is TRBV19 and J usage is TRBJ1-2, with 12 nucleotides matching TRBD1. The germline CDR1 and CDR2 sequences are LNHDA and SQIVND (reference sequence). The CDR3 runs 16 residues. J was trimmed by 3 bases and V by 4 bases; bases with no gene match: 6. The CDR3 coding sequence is TGTGCCAGTAGTAGGGGACAGGGGGCGCCGGACTATGGCTACACCTTC. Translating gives CASSRGQGAPDYGYTF.

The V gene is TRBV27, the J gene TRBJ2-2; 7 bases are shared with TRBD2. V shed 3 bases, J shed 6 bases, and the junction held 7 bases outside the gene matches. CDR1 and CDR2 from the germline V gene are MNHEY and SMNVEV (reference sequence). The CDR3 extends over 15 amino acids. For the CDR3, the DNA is TGTGCCAGCAGTTTTCAAACGGGGGGTCCCGGGGAGCTGTTTTTT. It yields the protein CASSFQTGGPGELFF.

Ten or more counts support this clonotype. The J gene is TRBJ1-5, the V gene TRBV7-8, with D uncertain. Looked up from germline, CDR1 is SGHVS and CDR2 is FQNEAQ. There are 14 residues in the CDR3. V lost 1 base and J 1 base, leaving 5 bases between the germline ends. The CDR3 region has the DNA TGTGCCAGCAGCTTAGTTCTGAGCAATCAGCCCCAGCATTTT. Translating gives CASSLVLSNQPQHF.

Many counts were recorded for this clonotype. As DNA, the CDR3 is TGTGCCAGCAGCCCCCGAACAGGATCCTCAGAAGCTTTCTTT. Its protein product is CASSPRTGSSEAFF. V usage is TRBV27 and J usage is TRBJ1-1, with a weak D call TRBD1 (5 bases). V was pared by 6 bases and J by 8 bases, with 19 bases between. The CDR3 sequence is 14 residues long. Per germline, CDR1 MNHEY and CDR2 SMNVEV (reference sequence).

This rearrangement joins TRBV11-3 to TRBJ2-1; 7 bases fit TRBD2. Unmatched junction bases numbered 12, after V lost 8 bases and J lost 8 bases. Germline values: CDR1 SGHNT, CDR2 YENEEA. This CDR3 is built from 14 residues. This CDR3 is CASRPAGIRDEQFF. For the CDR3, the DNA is TGTGCCAGCCGCCCAGCGGGGATCCGTGATGAGCAGTTCTTC.

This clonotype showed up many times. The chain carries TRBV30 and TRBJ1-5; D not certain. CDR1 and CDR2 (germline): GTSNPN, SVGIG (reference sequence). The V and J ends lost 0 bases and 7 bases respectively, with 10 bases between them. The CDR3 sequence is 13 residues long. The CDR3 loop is CAWSVQTNQPQHF. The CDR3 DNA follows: TGTGCCTGGAGTGTACAGACCAACCAGCCCCAGCATTTT.

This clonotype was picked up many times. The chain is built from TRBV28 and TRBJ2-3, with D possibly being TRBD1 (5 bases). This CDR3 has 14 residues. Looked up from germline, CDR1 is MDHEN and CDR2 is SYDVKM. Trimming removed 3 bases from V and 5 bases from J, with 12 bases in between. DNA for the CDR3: TGTGCCAGCAGTTTTTTCAGGGTGCGAGATACGCAGTATTTT. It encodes CASSFFRVRDTQYF.

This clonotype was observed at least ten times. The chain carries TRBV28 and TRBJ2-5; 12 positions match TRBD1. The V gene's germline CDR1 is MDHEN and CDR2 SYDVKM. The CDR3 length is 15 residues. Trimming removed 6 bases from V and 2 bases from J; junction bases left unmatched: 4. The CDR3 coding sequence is TGTGCCAGCAGCCGGGACAGGGGGCTTCAAGAGACCCAGTACTTC. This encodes CASSRDRGLQETQYF.

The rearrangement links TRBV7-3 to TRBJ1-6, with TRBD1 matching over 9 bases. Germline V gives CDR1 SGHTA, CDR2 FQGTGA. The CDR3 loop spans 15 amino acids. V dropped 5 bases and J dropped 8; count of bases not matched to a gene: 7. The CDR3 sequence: CASSPGTGNHSPLHF. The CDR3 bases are TGTGCCAGCAGCCCCGGGACAGGGAATCATTCACCCCTCCACTTT.